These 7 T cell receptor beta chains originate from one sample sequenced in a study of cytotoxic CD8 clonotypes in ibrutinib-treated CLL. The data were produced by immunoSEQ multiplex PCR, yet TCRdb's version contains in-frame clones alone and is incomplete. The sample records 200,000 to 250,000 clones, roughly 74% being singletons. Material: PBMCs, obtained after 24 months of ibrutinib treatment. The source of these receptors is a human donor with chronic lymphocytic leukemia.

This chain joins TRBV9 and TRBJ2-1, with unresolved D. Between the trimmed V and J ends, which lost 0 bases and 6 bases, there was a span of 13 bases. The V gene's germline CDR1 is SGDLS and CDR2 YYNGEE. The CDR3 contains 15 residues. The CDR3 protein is CASSVGTASTNEQFF. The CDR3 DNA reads TGTGCCAGCAGCGTAGGCACAGCGAGCACCAATGAGCAGTTCTTC.

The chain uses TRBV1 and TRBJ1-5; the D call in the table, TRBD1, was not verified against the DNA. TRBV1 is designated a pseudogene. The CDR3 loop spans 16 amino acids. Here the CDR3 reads CTSSQIITGENQPQHF. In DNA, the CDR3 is TGCACCAGCAGCCAAATTATAACAGGGGAAAATCAGCCCCAGCATTTT.

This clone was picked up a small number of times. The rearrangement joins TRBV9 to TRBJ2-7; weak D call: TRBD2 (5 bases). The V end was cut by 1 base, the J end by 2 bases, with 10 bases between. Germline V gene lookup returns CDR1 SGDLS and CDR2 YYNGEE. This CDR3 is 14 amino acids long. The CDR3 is CASSVRASPYEQYF. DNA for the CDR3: TGTGCCAGCAGCGTAAGGGCTAGCCCCTACGAGCAGTACTTC.

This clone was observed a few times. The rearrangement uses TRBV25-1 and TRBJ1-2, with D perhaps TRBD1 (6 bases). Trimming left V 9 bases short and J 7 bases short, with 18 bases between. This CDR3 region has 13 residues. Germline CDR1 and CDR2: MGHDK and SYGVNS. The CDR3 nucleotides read TGTGCCAGTTCCCCCCGGGACAACGGTGGCTACACCTTC. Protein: CASSPRDNGGYTF.

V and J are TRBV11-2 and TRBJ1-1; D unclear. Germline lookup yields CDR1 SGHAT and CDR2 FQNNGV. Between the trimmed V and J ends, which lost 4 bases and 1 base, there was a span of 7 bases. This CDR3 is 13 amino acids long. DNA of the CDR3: TGTGCCAGCAGCTCACAGAGGAACACTGAAGCTTTCTTT. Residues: CASSSQRNTEAFF.

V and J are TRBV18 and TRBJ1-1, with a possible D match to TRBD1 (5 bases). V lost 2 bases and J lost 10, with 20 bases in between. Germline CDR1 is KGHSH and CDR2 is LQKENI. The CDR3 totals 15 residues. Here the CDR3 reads CASSPKTGTPSGAFF. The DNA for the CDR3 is TGTGCCAGCTCACCAAAGACCGGGACCCCGAGCGGAGCTTTCTTT.

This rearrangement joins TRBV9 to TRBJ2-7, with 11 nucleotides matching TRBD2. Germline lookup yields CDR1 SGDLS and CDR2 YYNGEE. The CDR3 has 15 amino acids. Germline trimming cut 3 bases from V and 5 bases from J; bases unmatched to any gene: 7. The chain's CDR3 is CASSGSGRASDEQYF. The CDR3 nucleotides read TGTGCCAGCAGCGGTAGCGGGAGGGCCAGCGACGAGCAGTACTTC.